The clone carrying this T cell receptor (beta chain) appeared a few times. What it binds is unknown. The source of the sample is a study of regulatory T cells in long-lasting Graves disease. Study-wide results and caveats: TRBV28, TRBJ1-2 and TRBJ2-5 were segments that persistent disease favored. Graves' patients with persistent disease showed TCR diversity lower than patients newly diagnosed.

The germline V gene encodes CDR1 SGHVS and CDR2 FQNEAQ. Trimming cost V 1 base and J 3 bases, with 10 bases left between them. The CDR3 totals 14 residues. TCR beta libraries were built with iRepertoire HTBI primers and Arm-PCR of CDR3 regions. TCRdb itself ran the multiplex PCR reads through MiXCR, one entry per CDR3 protein. In the table there are about 420,000 distinct CDR3 sequences, about a sixth of which are singletons. Specified time point: newly diagnosed GD, antithyroid drugs for less than 3 months. PBMC RNA served as the TCR library source. These sequences were also reported in another study, on T cells in Graves' hyperthyroidism and ophthalmopathy.

The receptor was isolated from a woman under 30 with Graves disease. The source was peripheral blood mononuclear cells (PBMCs), collected at new diagnosis, from a patient treated with antithyroid drugs. The J gene is TRBJ2-7, the V gene TRBV7-8, with D perhaps matching TRBD1 or TRBD2 (5 bases each). The CDR3 DNA reads TGTGCCAGCAGCTTAGTGGGGACGGACTACGAGCAGTACTTC. It is translated as CASSLVGTDYEQYF.